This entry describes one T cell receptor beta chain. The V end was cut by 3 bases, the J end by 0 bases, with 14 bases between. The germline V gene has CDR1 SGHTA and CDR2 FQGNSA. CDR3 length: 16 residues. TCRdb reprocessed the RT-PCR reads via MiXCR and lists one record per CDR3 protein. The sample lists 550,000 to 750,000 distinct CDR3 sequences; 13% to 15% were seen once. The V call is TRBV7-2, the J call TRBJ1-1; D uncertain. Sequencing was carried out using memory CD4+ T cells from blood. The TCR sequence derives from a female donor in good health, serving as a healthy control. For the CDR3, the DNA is TGTGCCAGCAGCTTCCGCGAGCGGGTAATGAACACTGAAGCTTTCTTT. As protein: CASSFRERVMNTEAFF.